This T cell receptor (beta chain) is drawn from a study of CD8 T cells in Susac syndrome (dated by TCRdb to 2018 to 2020). General notes on the study: Whether CD8+ T cell activation and differentiation in Susac syndrome was antigen driven was tested using repertoire sequencing. CD8+ T cell repertoire clonality was compared between about 12 healthy donors, approximately 14 Susac syndrome patients and some 15 multiple sclerosis patients. Overall study results and their limits: The TCR sequencing and HLA analysis was acknowledged to have included a relatively small number of individuals.

On this clonotype itself: Its antigen target is currently unknown. Nothing much larger sits one base from this clone, and base qualities are not available.

RNA was extracted with the RNeasy kit and roughly 0.45 to 1 ug was reverse transcribed using random hexamers. The immunoSEQ multiplex PCR assay, covering 54 Vbeta and 13 Jbeta segments, was used to amplify TCR beta CDR3 regions. Bias from PCR amplification was corrected by using a synthetic template baseline for primer optimization and for computational correction. The original methods were these. Only productive sequences were kept, with reads annotated to V, D and J genes according to IMGT and analyzed in immunoSEQ Analyzer. Clonality was calculated as one minus the Shannon entropy normalized by log2 of the number of productive unique sequences. Public and private clones were assessed among the 100 most prevalent clones of each patient and control. Clones were defined as Susac-specific if absent from the healthy and MS cohorts, from under 1,200 published viral clones and from other ImmuneACCESS disease sequences. TCRdb's own reprocessing of the public reads used fastp at Q25 and MiXCR and kept productive beta chains. Identical CDR3 protein sequences are pooled into one entry, listed with their most common genes and DNA. These V and J calls are TCRdb output, not the study's own analysis. Within this sample are around 80,000 distinct CDR3 sequences, with approximately 94% of them counted one time only. 0.26% of the sample belongs to the ten largest clones.

High-throughput TCR beta sequencing profiled peripheral blood CD8+ and CD4+ T cells from healthy donors, Susac syndrome patients and multiple sclerosis patients. Healthy donors were included as age- and sex-matched controls. CD8+ TEMRA cells were enriched by FACS, while bulk CD8+ and CD4+ T cells were purified by magnetic negative isolation. Blood was drawn into EDTA tubes, processed within 24 hours, and PBMCs were isolated by density gradient centrifugation. PBMCs intended for TCR sequencing were cryopreserved in liquid nitrogen and thawed later in a water bath at 37 degrees C. Purity of sorted or isolated CD4+, CD8+ and CD8+ TEMRA cells was at least 90%. The sequenced sample was CD8+ T cells from PBMCs. The source is a human donor in good health.

DNA sequence: TGCGCCAGCAGCCAAGGGGGACAGGGGAACTATGGCTACACCTTC. It translates as CASSQGGQGNYGYTF. The chain is encoded by TRBV4-1 joined to TRBJ1-2, and TRBD1 aligns with 10 junction nucleotides. Based on the germline V gene, the CDR1 and CDR2 sequences are MGHRA and YSYEKL. Inclusive of the bounding cysteine and phenylalanine, the CDR3 is 15 residues long. Here the CDR3 DNA is all that survives: 45 bases in frame from base 1. Trimming removed 1 base from V and 2 bases from J; the gene matches leave 1 base unexplained.